A single sample is the source of the 20 T cell receptor beta chains below, sequenced in a study of CD8 T cells in ankylosing spondylitis. No antigen has been assigned to these receptors. Findings and limits, study-wide: Seemingly distinctive of ankylosing spondylitis blood was a TCR beta motif formed by eight highly homologous variants.

TCRdb passed the 5' RACE reads through MiXCR, listing each CDR3 protein once. This sample has about 800,000 distinct CDR3 sequences; approximately 12% occur once, and the top ten carry 0.51%. Sequencing input: blood, either unsorted or a sorted T cell fraction (not recorded which). The receptors stem from a male donor with ankylosing spondylitis.

The V gene is TRBV20-1, the J gene TRBJ2-3; 13 bases map to TRBD2. V was pared by 1 base and J by 1 base, with 8 bases of the junction left unmatched. CDR1 is DFQATT, CDR2 SNEGSKA, per germline (reference sequence). CDR3 size: 18 residues. CDR3 in amino acids: CSARGWTSGSGGTDTQYF. As DNA, the CDR3 is TGCAGTGCTAGAGGTTGGACTAGCGGGAGTGGAGGCACAGATACGCAGTATTTT.

The chain employs TRBV7-2 and TRBJ1-1; a weak D match, TRBD1 (5 bases). The V end was cut by 5 bases, the J end by 3 bases, with 13 bases between. Germline lookup yields CDR1 SGHTA and CDR2 FQGNSA. This CDR3 spans 14 amino acids. CDR3 DNA sequence: TGTGCCAGCAGCCCCCAGGGCCTATACACTGAAGCTTTCTTT. This translates into CASSPQGLYTEAFF.

A note on this clonotype: The junction departs from the called germline gene at one end, perhaps through a read error. V gene TRBV20-1 combines with J gene TRBJ1-2; no clear D. The CDR3 sequence is 12 residues long. Germline loops: CDR1 DFQATT, CDR2 SNEGSKA (reference sequence). The CDR3 is CSASLTNCGYTF. CDR3 DNA sequence: TGCAGTGCTAGTCTCACAAACTGTGGCTACACCTTC.

There are many counts of this clonotype. V usage is TRBV5-1 and J usage is TRBJ2-3; TRBD1 or TRBD2 may be the D gene (6 bases each). Germline-derived CDR1 and CDR2 are SGHRS and YFSETQ. Trimming shortened V by 0 bases and J by 1 base, and 15 bases separated the two germline ends. The CDR3 has 17 amino acids. The CDR3 nucleotides read TGCGCCAGCAGCTTGGACCAAGGGGGACTGGGCACAGATACGCAGTATTTT. Translation: CASSLDQGGLGTDTQYF. Full variable domain (missing parts from reference TRBV5-1 and TRBJ2-3): KAGVTQTPRYLIKTRGQQVTLSCSPISGHRSVSWYQQTPGQGLQFLFEYFSETQRNKGNFPGRFSGRQFSNSRSEMNVSTLELGDSALYLCASSLDQGGLGTDTQYFGPGTRLTVL.

The V and J genes are TRBV5-5 and TRBJ1-1, with no clear D. This CDR3 has 14 residues. V shed 2 bases and J shed 0 bases, with 8 bases lying between them. The V gene's germline CDR1 is SGHKS and CDR2 YYEKEE (reference sequence). CDR3 nucleotide sequence: TGTGCCAGCAGCTTCGGGTCGATGAACACTGAAGCTTTCTTT. It codes for CASSFGSMNTEAFF.

The rearrangement joins TRBV6-1 to TRBJ2-2; D remains unclear. CDR1 and CDR2 (germline): MNHNS, SASEGT. This CDR3 has 15 residues. Trimming cost V 6 bases and J 1 base, with 12 bases left between them. CDR3 coding DNA: TGTGCCAGCAGCCCCCGCCCGGGGAACACCGGGGAGCTGTTTTTT. Translated, it gives CASSPRPGNTGELFF.

V usage is TRBV5-1 and J usage is TRBJ2-7; D gene unclear. The CDR3 sequence is 13 residues long. V was pared by 1 base and J by 2 bases, with 7 bases between. From germline, CDR1 is SGHRS and CDR2 YFSETQ. The CDR3 loop is CASSLSIPYEQYF. In nucleotides, the CDR3 is TGCGCCAGCAGCTTGAGTATCCCCTACGAGCAGTACTTC.

This clonotype was counted only a few times. The chain couples TRBV6-1 to TRBJ2-3, with D possibly matching TRBD1 (5 bases). V was clipped by 4 bases and J by 0 bases, with 14 bases between them. Germline CDR1 MNHNS, CDR2 SASEGT. This CDR3 has 16 residues. This chain's CDR3 is CASSVTGDTSTDTQYF. CDR3 coding DNA: TGTGCCAGCAGTGTTACAGGAGACACTAGCACAGATACGCAGTATTTT.

This clonotype has a handful of counts. The V gene is TRBV11-2, the J gene TRBJ1-4; D not certain. This CDR3 is built from 15 residues. V lost 1 base, J lost 8 bases, and 14 bases lay in between. Germline V gene sequence: CDR1 SGHAT, CDR2 FQNNGV. This CDR3 is CASSLALGYREKLFF. CDR3 DNA: TGTGCCAGCAGCTTAGCTTTGGGATATAGGGAAAAACTGTTTTTT.

In its sample, this clonotype was seen many times. The rearrangement joins TRBV27 to TRBJ2-5; D might be TRBD1 (6 bases). Trimming pared 6 bases from V and 4 bases from J, leaving 15 bases between. Germline V gene lookup returns CDR1 MNHEY and CDR2 SMNVEV (reference sequence). CDR3 length: 14 residues. CDR3 sequence reads: CASRKNRDLETQYF. CDR3 coding DNA: TGTGCCAGCAGAAAAAACAGGGATTTAGAGACCCAGTACTTC.

This clonotype was found a few times. The chain is built from TRBV20-1 and TRBJ1-1, with a tentative D call TRBD1 (6 bases). The germline V gene encodes CDR1 DFQATT and CDR2 SNEGSKA (reference sequence). CDR3 length: 12 amino acids. Between the trimmed V and J ends, which lost 0 bases and 10 bases, there was a span of 12 bases. CDR3 bases: TGCAGTGCTAGAGATCAGGGGTTTAGAGCTTTCTTT. Residues: CSARDQGFRAFF.

This clonotype was counted between two and nine times. This chain uses TRBV20-1 with TRBJ1-3; D remains unclear. Trimming stripped 3 bases from V and 4 bases from J, with 4 bases between. Per the germline V gene, CDR1 is DFQATT and CDR2 is SNEGSKA (reference sequence). This CDR3 contains 11 residues. This CDR3 is CSASPGNTIYF. Here the CDR3 DNA reads TGCAGTGCTAGCCCCGGAAACACCATATATTTT.

Many counts were recorded for this clonotype. The V gene is TRBV28, the J gene TRBJ2-7; D is undetermined. Trimming removed 6 bases at V and 0 bases at J, with 6 bases between. Per the germline V gene, CDR1 is MDHEN and CDR2 is SYDVKM. The CDR3 totals 12 residues. CDR3: CASSLYSYEQYF. The CDR3 DNA follows: TGTGCCAGCAGCCTCTACTCCTACGAGCAGTACTTC.

As to this clonotype: A read error is possible here, since a much larger clone lies one base away. The genes are TRBV29-1 and TRBJ2-5; 8 nucleotides align to TRBD2. The CDR3 is made up of 15 amino acids. Germline CDR1 SQVTM, CDR2 ANQGSEA. The CDR3 reads CRVEDFSGTQETQYF. As DNA, the CDR3 is TGCAGAGTTGAAGATTTTAGCGGGACCCAAGAGACCCAGTACTTC.

The V call is TRBV20-1, the J call TRBJ2-3; 8 positions match TRBD2. Germline CDR1 and CDR2: DFQATT and SNEGSKA (reference sequence). The V and J ends lost 4 bases and 2 bases, in that order; junction bases with no gene match: 14. CDR3 length: 17 amino acids. The CDR3 region is CSANKGERGSTTDTQYF. The CDR3 DNA reads TGCAGTGCTAATAAGGGCGAGCGGGGGAGCACCACAGATACGCAGTATTTT.

As to this clonotype: A much larger clone differs by one base, so this may be a read error. The chain is built from TRBV7-9 and TRBJ2-6, with 8 nucleotides matching TRBD2. V lost 7 bases and J lost 6; bases outside the gene matches: 8. CDR1 and CDR2 (germline): SEHNR, FQNEAQ (reference sequence). The CDR3 consists of 15 residues. The CDR3 region is CASKLAGRKANVLTF. The CDR3 bases are TGTGCCAGCAAATTAGCGGGGCGGAAGGCCAACGTCCTGACTTTC.

The chain couples TRBV29-1 to TRBJ2-6; TRBD1 aligns across 7 bases. J gave up 0 bases and V 2 bases, and 13 bases lay outside the gene matches. The CDR3 sequence is 19 residues long. CDR1 is SQVTM, CDR2 ANQGSEA, per germline. The CDR3 here is CSVEFSPDRRNSGANVLTF. The CDR3, as DNA: TGCAGCGTTGAATTTAGCCCGGACAGGCGGAACTCTGGGGCCAACGTCCTGACTTTC.

This clonotype has at least ten counts. The CDR3 nucleotides are TGCAGCGTGCGCGGGGGACTCACAGATACGCAGTATTTT. Residues: CSVRGGLTDTQYF. This chain links TRBV29-1 with TRBJ2-3; 7 positions agree with TRBD2. This CDR3 region has 13 residues. V lost 6 bases, J lost 2 bases, and 5 bases stayed unmatched. Germline V CDR1 and CDR2: SQVTM, ANQGSEA.

CDR3 protein: CAISGGQINQPQHF. CDR3 DNA: TGTGCCATCAGTGGGGGGCAGATCAATCAGCCCCAGCATTTT. This chain joins TRBV10-3 and TRBJ1-5; D might be TRBD1 (6 bases). CDR1 is ENHRY, CDR2 SYGVKD, per germline. The CDR3 is 14 residues long. V gave up 4 bases and J gave up 3 bases, with 10 bases separating them.

This clonotype was detected ten times or more. The chain uses TRBV5-1 and TRBJ2-1; 8 bases are shared with TRBD2. Germline V gene sequence: CDR1 SGHRS, CDR2 YFSETQ. The CDR3 consists of 19 residues. The junction had 12 bases not matched to a gene; V was cut back by 0 bases and J by 1 base. CDR3 region: CASSLALGAGGRSYNEQFF. The CDR3 DNA is TGCGCCAGCAGCTTGGCCCTGGGGGCGGGAGGAAGATCCTACAATGAGCAGTTCTTC.